Within the sample, the clone carrying this T cell receptor (beta chain) is medium-sized. Its antigen is unidentified. The record originates from a study of spatial heterogeneity in lung cancer. V was shortened by 2 bases and J by 5 bases, with 3 bases between the two germline ends. The length of the CDR3 is 11 residues. Germline V lookup: CDR1 MNHNS, CDR2 SASEGT. Sample time point: sample taken at primary tumor resection. Whole RNA obtained from tumor, nontumor lung or frozen PBMC underwent sequencing without sorting. A unique molecular identifier was attached to every TCR cDNA molecule. In TCRdb, the 5' RACE reads were re-called with MiXCR into one record per CDR3 protein. The table lists about 6,500 distinct CDR3 sequences, about an eighth of them singletons, with about 8.1% in the top ten. Study-level results: Tumors with more nonsynonymous mutations had more expanded intratumoral alpha and beta TCRs.

The sequences come from lung tumor tissue, collected at surgery. The receptor was isolated from a male donor with early-stage non-small cell lung cancer. The genes are TRBV6-1 and TRBJ2-5, with no clear D. CDR3 bases: TGTGCCAGCAGTGAAACGGAGACCCAGTACTTC. Its translation is CASSETETQYF.